This T cell receptor beta chain was sequenced for a study of shared clonotypes between healthy human individuals. Background on the study: Each donor's CD4 naive and CD4 memory cells filled three plates apiece, CD8 naive two, and CD8 memory one.

The CDR3 length is 14 residues. Per the germline V gene, CDR1 is SGDLS and CDR2 is YYNGEE. The V end lost 0 bases, the J end lost 4 bases, and 11 bases lay between the germline ends. Data came from immunoSEQ multiplex PCR; TCRdb stores just in-frame clones and leaves some out. The data show 660,000 or so clones, 90% to 97% seen once. Naive CD8 cells lacked CD45RO and underwent positive selection for CCR7, leaving out terminally differentiated effector memory CD45RA+ cells. The chain recombines TRBV9 with TRBJ2-7; no firm D call. This clonotype was obtained from a woman in her 30s in good health. The sample consisted of naive CD8+ T cells sorted from blood. The CDR3 loop reads CASSVEIQTYEQYF. Written as DNA, the CDR3 is TGTGCCAGCAGCGTAGAAATACAGACATACGAGCAGTACTTC.